The 4 T cell receptor beta chains below come from one sample, sequenced in a study of Tregs in tolerant kidney transplant recipients. The repertoire was sequenced with immunoSEQ multiplex PCR; TCRdb's copy has only in-frame clones and lacks some. Among fewer than 100,000 clones, 93% were seen once, and the ten largest hold 0.46%. Sequencing used CD4+ T cells from blood, obtained before the transplant. The source is a human donor who received a combined kidney and bone marrow transplant.

V is TRBV4-2 and J is TRBJ2-3, with D perhaps matching TRBD1 (6 bases). Germline CDR1 and CDR2: LGHNA and YNFKEQ. The V gene lost 1 base and the J gene lost 2 bases, with 10 bases spanning the gap. CDR3 length: 15 residues. CDR3 residues: CASSQAGVNTDTQYF. The CDR3 region has the DNA TGTGCCAGCAGCCAAGCAGGGGTCAACACAGATACGCAGTATTTT.

This chain uses TRBV2 with TRBJ1-1; 8 nucleotides line up with TRBD1. The trim removed 7 bases at V and 5 bases at J, leaving 3 bases unmatched. The CDR3 loop spans 12 amino acids. CDR1 is SNHLY and CDR2 is FYNNEI in the germline V gene. CDR3 DNA sequence: TGTGCCAGCACCAACAGGGGGACTGAAGCTTTCTTT. This translates into CASTNRGTEAFF.

The genes are TRBV2 and TRBJ2-7; TRBD2 might be the D (6 bases). Germline loops: CDR1 SNHLY, CDR2 FYNNEI. The CDR3 is made up of 11 amino acids. V was shortened by 6 bases and J by 9 bases, with 12 bases between the two germline ends. CDR3 DNA: TGTGCCAGCAGGGGGGGTACGCCGCAGTACTTC. It is translated as CASRGGTPQYF.

The chain uses TRBV6-1 and TRBJ2-2; 10 nucleotides line up with TRBD2. CDR1 is MNHNS and CDR2 is SASEGT in the germline V gene. The J segment lost 4 bases and the V segment lost 8 bases, leaving 7 bases of the junction unmatched. This CDR3 has 15 residues. The CDR3 DNA is TGTGCCAGCTCCCGACAGCGGGAGGGCACCGGGGAGCTGTTTTTT. Translating gives CASSRQREGTGELFF.